Below, 10 T cell receptor beta chains from the same sample are listed, as sequenced in a study of T-cell reconstitution after alpha-beta-depleted transplantation in children. Molecular barcoding with unique molecular identifiers was used for the TCRbeta library. TCRdb called the PCR reads again in MiXCR, with one record for every CDR3 protein. The sample records 200,000 to 300,000 distinct CDR3 sequences, 25% being singletons. Sequences were derived from PBMCs, sampled before TCRalphabeta/CD19-depleted stem cell transplant. The receptors originated from a girl aged 2-10 years with Fanconi anemia, due to receive a stem cell transplant.

The V and J genes are TRBV21-1 and TRBJ2-5; the listed D gene, TRBD2, was not tested against the DNA. TRBV21-1 is a listed pseudogene. The CDR3 totals 16 residues. CDR3 residues: CASSKLGLAGEETQYF. The CDR3 DNA is TGTGCCAGCAGCAAACTAGGACTAGCGGGAGAAGAGACCCAGTACTTC.

V and J are TRBV20-1 and TRBJ2-7; 8 positions agree with TRBD2. The CDR3 has 13 residues. The V gene end was trimmed by 2 bases and the J gene end by 5 bases; junction bases not matched to a gene: 5. The germline gives CDR1 DFQATT, CDR2 SNEGSKA (reference sequence). The CDR3 loop reads CSARPGLGNEQYF. The CDR3 DNA follows: TGCAGTGCTAGACCGGGACTAGGAAACGAGCAGTACTTC.

This clonotype came up a few times. This chain uses TRBV29-1 with TRBJ1-4; D gene uncertain. This CDR3 region has 13 residues. Trimming pared 5 bases from V and 0 bases from J, leaving 7 bases between. Germline assignment: CDR1 SQVTM and CDR2 ANQGSEA. In DNA, the CDR3 is TGCAGCGTTCAGACACCAACTAATGAAAAACTGTTTTTT. Translation: CSVQTPTNEKLFF.

This clonotype was observed a few times. This chain uses TRBV12-3 or TRBV12-4 with TRBJ2-7; D is perhaps TRBD2 (6 bases). The CDR3 runs 13 residues. V lost 6 bases to trimming and J lost 4 bases, with 13 bases between them. This CDR3 is CASSPTRSYEQYF. The CDR3 DNA follows: TGTGCCAGCAGCCCGACTAGATCATACGAGCAGTACTTC.

This chain joins TRBV12-3 or TRBV12-4 and TRBJ2-7; 10 bases agree with TRBD1. This CDR3 has 15 amino acids. J lost 6 bases, V lost 2 bases, and 7 bases had no gene match. The CDR3, as DNA: TGTGCCAGCAGTTTACACCCCCGGACAGGGGGCGAGCAGTACTTC. Protein sequence: CASSLHPRTGGEQYF.

V usage is TRBV4-2 and J usage is TRBJ2-7; D unresolved. The V end lost 3 bases, the J end lost 6 bases, and 12 bases lay between the germline ends. CDR1 LGHNA and CDR2 YNFKEQ come from the germline V gene. The CDR3 runs 13 residues. CDR3: CASSQKTSSEQYF. The DNA of the CDR3 is TGTGCCAGCAGCCAGAAGACAAGTTCCGAGCAGTACTTC.

This clonotype was seen a handful of times. The chain carries TRBV20-1 and TRBJ2-7; TRBD2 is a possible D gene (6 bases). The V end was cut by 6 bases, the J end by 3 bases, with 18 bases between. CDR3 length: 14 residues. Germline CDR1 DFQATT, CDR2 SNEGSKA (reference sequence). The CDR3 DNA sequence: TGCAGTGCAATGAGCCCGGGACTTTACTACGAGCAGTACTTC. Translation gives CSAMSPGLYYEQYF.

This clonotype was seen many times. This chain uses TRBV10-3 with TRBJ2-1, with a weak D call TRBD2 (5 bases). Trimming took off 6 bases at V and 6 bases at J, with 15 bases between the two ends. The V gene's germline CDR1 is ENHRY and CDR2 SYGVKD. The CDR3 spans 14 residues. The chain's CDR3 is CAISGLSSINEQFF. For the CDR3, the DNA is TGTGCCATCAGCGGACTGTCCAGCATCAATGAGCAGTTCTTC.

CDR3 amino acids: CASNTARGRHNEQFF. CDR3 nucleotides: TGTGCCAGCAACACAGCGAGGGGGCGGCACAATGAGCAGTTCTTC. The chain combines TRBV2 with TRBJ2-1; 7 bases agree with TRBD1. Germline values: CDR1 SNHLY, CDR2 FYNNEI. The CDR3 length is 15 residues. V dropped 7 bases and J dropped 5; count of bases not matched to a gene: 11.

The CDR3 sequence is CSVARTGDHNEQFF. The CDR3 coding sequence is TGCAGCGTTGCTCGGACAGGGGATCACAATGAGCAGTTCTTC. The J gene is TRBJ2-1, the V gene TRBV29-1; TRBD1 aligns across 9 bases. J gave up 5 bases and V 4 bases, and 6 bases lay outside the gene matches. Germline V CDR1 and CDR2: SQVTM, ANQGSEA. The CDR3 spans 14 residues.